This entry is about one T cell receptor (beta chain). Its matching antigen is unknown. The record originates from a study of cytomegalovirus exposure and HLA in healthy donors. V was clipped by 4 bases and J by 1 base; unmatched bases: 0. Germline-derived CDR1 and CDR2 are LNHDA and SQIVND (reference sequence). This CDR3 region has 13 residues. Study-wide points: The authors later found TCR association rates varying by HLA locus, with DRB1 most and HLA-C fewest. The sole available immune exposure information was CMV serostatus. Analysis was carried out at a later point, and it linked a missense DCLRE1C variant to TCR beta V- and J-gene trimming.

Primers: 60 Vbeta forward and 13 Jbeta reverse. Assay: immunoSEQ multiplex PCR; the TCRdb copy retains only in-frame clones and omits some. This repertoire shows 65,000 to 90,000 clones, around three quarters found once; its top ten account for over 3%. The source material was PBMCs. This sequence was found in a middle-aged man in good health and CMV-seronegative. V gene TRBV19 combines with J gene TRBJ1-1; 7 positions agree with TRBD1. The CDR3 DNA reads TGTGCCAGTAGTAGGACAGGGAACACTGAAGCTTTCTTT. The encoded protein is CASSRTGNTEAFF.